This T cell receptor (beta chain) came from a study of early stage breast cancer tumors. Turning to the study itself: ER+/PR+/HER2- status applied to about 80% of the 16 invasive breast tumors. Seven or eight ER+/PR+/HER2- tumors were invasive ductal; a few were invasive lobular. Around 10-fold was the mean read coverage per sample.

The CDR3 is 12 residues long. Trimming removed 1 base at V and 9 bases at J, with 8 bases between. Germline V gene sequence: CDR1 SGHRS, CDR2 YFSETQ. Data came from immunoSEQ multiplex PCR; TCRdb stores just in-frame clones and leaves some out. The sample records around 40,000 clones, approximately 72% being singletons. The receptor was derived from a person aged 50 to 59 with breast cancer. The sequencing input was blood. This chain joins TRBV5-1 and TRBJ2-1, with D perhaps TRBD2 (5 bases). The CDR3 sequence is CASSLTSVEQFF. The CDR3 nucleotides are TGCGCCAGCAGCTTGACTAGTGTTGAGCAGTTCTTC.